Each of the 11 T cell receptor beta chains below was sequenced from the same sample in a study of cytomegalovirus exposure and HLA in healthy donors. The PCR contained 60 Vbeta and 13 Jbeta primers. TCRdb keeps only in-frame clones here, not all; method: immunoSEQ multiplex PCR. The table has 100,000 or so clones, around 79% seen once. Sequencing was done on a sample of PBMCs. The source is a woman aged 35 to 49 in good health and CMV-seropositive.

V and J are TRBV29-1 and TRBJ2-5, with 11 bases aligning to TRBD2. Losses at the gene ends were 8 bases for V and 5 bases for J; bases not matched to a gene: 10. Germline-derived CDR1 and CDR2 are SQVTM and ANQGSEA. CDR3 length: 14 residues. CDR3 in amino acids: CSPRLAGGAETQYF. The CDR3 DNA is TGCAGCCCCCGCCTAGCGGGAGGAGCGGAGACCCAGTACTTC. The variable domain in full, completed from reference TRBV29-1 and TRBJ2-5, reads SAVISQKPSRDICQRGTSLTIQCQVDSQVTMMFWYRQQPGQSLTLIATANQGSEATYESGFVIDKFPISRPNLTFSTLTVSNMSPEDSSIYLCSPRLAGGAETQYFGPGTRLLVL.

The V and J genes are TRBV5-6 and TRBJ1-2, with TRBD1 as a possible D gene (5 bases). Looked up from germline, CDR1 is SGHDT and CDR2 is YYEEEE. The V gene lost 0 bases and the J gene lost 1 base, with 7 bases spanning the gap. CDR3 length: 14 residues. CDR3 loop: CASSLAGLNYGYTF. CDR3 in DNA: TGTGCCAGCAGCTTGGCAGGGCTTAACTATGGCTACACCTTC.

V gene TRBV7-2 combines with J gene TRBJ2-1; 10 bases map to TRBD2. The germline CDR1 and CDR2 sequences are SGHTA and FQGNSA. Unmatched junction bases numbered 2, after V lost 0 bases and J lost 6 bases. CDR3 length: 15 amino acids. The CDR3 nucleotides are TGTGCCAGCAGCTTAGCCCTAGCGGGAGCCAATGAGCAGTTCTTC. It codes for CASSLALAGANEQFF.

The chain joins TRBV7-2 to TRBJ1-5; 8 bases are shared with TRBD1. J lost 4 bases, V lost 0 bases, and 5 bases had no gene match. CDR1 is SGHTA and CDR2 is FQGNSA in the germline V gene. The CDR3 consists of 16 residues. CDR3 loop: CASSLAGQGINQPQHF. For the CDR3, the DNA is TGTGCCAGCAGCTTAGCCGGACAGGGTATTAATCAGCCCCAGCATTTT.

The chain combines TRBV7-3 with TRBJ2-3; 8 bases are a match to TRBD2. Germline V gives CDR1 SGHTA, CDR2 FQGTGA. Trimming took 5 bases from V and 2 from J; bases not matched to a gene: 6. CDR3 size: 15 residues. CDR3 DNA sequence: TGTGCCAGCAGCCGAAGCGGGGGCTACACAGATACGCAGTATTTT. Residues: CASSRSGGYTDTQYF.

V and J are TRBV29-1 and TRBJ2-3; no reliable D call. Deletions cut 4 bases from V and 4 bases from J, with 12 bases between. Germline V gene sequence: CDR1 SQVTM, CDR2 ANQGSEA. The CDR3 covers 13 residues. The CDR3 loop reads CSVVEGQADTQYF. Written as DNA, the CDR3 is TGCAGCGTTGTAGAAGGTCAGGCAGATACGCAGTATTTT.

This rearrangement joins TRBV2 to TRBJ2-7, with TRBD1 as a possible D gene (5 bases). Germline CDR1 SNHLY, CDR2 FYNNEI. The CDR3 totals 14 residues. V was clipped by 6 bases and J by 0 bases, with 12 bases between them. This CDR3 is CASRVTESSYEQYF. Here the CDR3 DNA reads TGTGCCAGCAGGGTGACAGAGAGCTCCTACGAGCAGTACTTC.

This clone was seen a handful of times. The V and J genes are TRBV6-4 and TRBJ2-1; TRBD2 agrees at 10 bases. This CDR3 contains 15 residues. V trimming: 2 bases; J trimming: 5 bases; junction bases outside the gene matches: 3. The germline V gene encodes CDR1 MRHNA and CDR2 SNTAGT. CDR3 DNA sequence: TGTGCCAGCAGTGACGGACTAGCGGAAAACAATGAGCAGTTCTTC. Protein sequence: CASSDGLAENNEQFF.

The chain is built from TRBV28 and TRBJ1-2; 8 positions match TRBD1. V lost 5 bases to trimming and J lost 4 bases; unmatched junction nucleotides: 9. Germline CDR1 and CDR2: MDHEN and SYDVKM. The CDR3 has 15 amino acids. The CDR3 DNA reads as TGTGCCAGCAGTCTTGGACAGGGCGTAGGCTATGGCTACACCTTC. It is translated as CASSLGQGVGYGYTF.

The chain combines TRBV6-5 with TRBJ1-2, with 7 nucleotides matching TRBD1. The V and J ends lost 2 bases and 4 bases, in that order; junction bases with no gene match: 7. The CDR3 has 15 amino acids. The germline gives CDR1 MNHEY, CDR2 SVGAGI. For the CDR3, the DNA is TGTGCCAGCAGTTACCTCCGGACAGGTACCTATGGCTACACCTTC. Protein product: CASSYLRTGTYGYTF.

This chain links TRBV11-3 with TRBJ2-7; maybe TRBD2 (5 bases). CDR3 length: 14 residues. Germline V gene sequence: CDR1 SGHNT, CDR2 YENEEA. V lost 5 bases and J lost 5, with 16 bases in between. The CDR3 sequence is CASSPTRGSHEQYF. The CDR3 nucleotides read TGTGCCAGCAGCCCCACCCGGGGATCTCACGAGCAGTACTTC. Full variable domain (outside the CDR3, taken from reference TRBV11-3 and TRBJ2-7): EAGVVQSPRYKIIEKKQPVAFWCNPISGHNTLYWYLQNLGQGPELLIRYENEEAVDDSQLPKDRFSAERLKGVDSTLKIQPAELGDSAVYLCASSPTRGSHEQYFGPGTRLTVT.